This T cell receptor beta chain was found in a study of blood T cell repertoires in COVID-19. About the research overall: Sample material is recorded as cDNA or gDNA derived from T cells, B-cell-depleted T cells, or PBMCs.

This clone was counted between two and nine times. Methods used by the authors: Estimation of nucleated cell counts was performed using reference gene primer amplification. Assay: immunoSEQ multiplex PCR; the TCRdb copy retains only in-frame clones and omits some. That table is the source of V, J and clone size, and D and trimming were worked out from the DNA. The sample lists a few hundred thousand clones, about 82% occurring once. Sequenced sample: peripheral blood. This TCR was sampled from an elderly man with acute or convalescent COVID-19.

The CDR3 spells CASTAGGLTYEQYF. In nucleotides, the CDR3 is TGTGCCAGTACCGCGGGGGGCTTAACCTACGAGCAGTACTTC. The chain couples TRBV19 to TRBJ2-7; TRBD2 matches 8 bases. The CDR3 length is 14 residues. V lost 7 bases, J lost 2 bases, and 7 bases stayed unmatched. The germline gives CDR1 LNHDA, CDR2 SQIVND (reference sequence).